This TCR beta chain was recovered during a study of cytomegalovirus exposure and HLA in healthy donors. PCR employed 60 Vbeta and 13 Jbeta primers. Libraries were prepared by immunoSEQ multiplex PCR; TCRdb keeps only in-frame clonotypes and omits some of them. The table shows 150,000 or so clones, with 79% occurring only once. The study, taken as a whole, reports: A classifier reportedly called cytomegalovirus status with high sensitivity and specificity. Approximately 160 TCR beta chains were listed as cytomegalovirus-associated.

As concerns this clone: Its antigen is not known.

The CDR3 totals 15 residues. Per germline, CDR1 MNHEY and CDR2 SMNVEV (reference sequence). With V trimmed by 2 bases and J by 3 bases, 4 bases remained unmatched. The chain links TRBV27 to TRBJ2-7; 10 positions agree with TRBD2. The TCR originated in a young man in good health and CMV-seropositive. Material for sequencing was PBMCs. Written as DNA, the CDR3 is TGTGCCAGCAGTTTAATAGCGGGGGGCTTCTACGAGCAGTACTTC. It translates to CASSLIAGGFYEQYF.